These 28 T cell receptor beta chains were all obtained from the same sample, sequenced in a study of Tregs in tolerant kidney transplant recipients. The table came from immunoSEQ multiplex PCR; TCRdb's copy has only in-frame clones and leaves some out. The data contain fewer than 100,000 clones, more than 85% of them seen just once; the ten biggest clones take up 0.35% to 0.55%. Sequencing used CD4+ T cells from blood, obtained before the transplant. The receptors originated from a human donor who received a combined kidney and bone marrow transplant.

The chain combines TRBV30 with TRBJ1-3; D ambiguous. Germline values: CDR1 GTSNPN, CDR2 SVGIG (reference sequence). The CDR3 has 14 residues. V lost 4 bases and J 0 bases, leaving 10 bases between the germline ends. CDR3 DNA sequence: TGTGCCTGGACTCGGAGGAGCTCTGGAAACACCATATATTTT. The encoded protein is CAWTRRSSGNTIYF.

The chain employs TRBV7-2 and TRBJ2-5; 7 bases line up with TRBD1. The germline V gene encodes CDR1 SGHTA and CDR2 FQGNSA. J lost 1 base, V lost 3 bases, and 2 bases had no gene match. The CDR3 runs to 14 residues. DNA for the CDR3: TGTGCCAGCAGCTTCGGGACAGTCCAAGAGACCCAGTACTTC. Its protein is CASSFGTVQETQYF. Full variable domain (rest looked up from reference TRBV7-2 and TRBJ2-5): GAGVSQSPSNKVTEKGKDVELRCDPISGHTALYWYRQSLGQGLEFLIYFQGNSAPDKSGLPSDRFSAERTGGSVSTLTIQRTQQEDSAVYLCASSFGTVQETQYFGPGTRLLVL.

This clone occurred once. The chain links TRBV6-1 to TRBJ1-1; unclear D gene. Per the germline V gene, CDR1 is MNHNS and CDR2 is SASEGT. Trimming shortened V by 4 bases and J by 4 bases, and 10 bases separated the two germline ends. This CDR3 is built from 13 residues. The CDR3 sequence: CASSGAASTEAFF. CDR3 coding DNA: TGTGCCAGCAGTGGTGCCGCCAGCACTGAAGCTTTCTTT.

As concerns this clone: The junction does not match germline at one end; this may be a read error. The CDR3 sequence: CSASGTSGVF. DNA for the CDR3: TGCAGTGCTAGTGGGACTAGCGGGGTCTTC. This chain uses TRBV20-1 with TRBJ2-7; 13 bases agree with TRBD2. The CDR3 totals 10 residues. CDR1 and CDR2 from the germline V gene are DFQATT and SNEGSKA (reference sequence).

This rearrangement joins TRBV7-2 to TRBJ1-5, with D perhaps TRBD1 (6 bases). The ends were cut back, 4 bases at V and 0 bases at J, with 10 bases in the middle. The length of the CDR3 is 15 residues. CDR1 SGHTA and CDR2 FQGNSA come from the germline V gene. The CDR3 region has the DNA TGTGCCAGCAGCTCTAGGACAGATAGCAATCAGCCCCAGCATTTT. Translation: CASSSRTDSNQPQHF.

The genes are TRBV5-1 and TRBJ2-1, with D possibly matching TRBD1 (6 bases). Germline assignment: CDR1 SGHRS and CDR2 YFSETQ. This CDR3 is built from 15 residues. The V end lost 2 bases, the J end lost 3 bases, and 12 bases lay between the germline ends. DNA of the CDR3: TGCGCCAGCAGCTTTGGGACACCGTACTACAATGAGCAGTTCTTC. Translation: CASSFGTPYYNEQFF.

The genes are TRBV18 and TRBJ2-7, with D maybe TRBD2 (6 bases). Trimming pared 2 bases from V and 3 bases from J, leaving 11 bases between. CDR1 is KGHSH, CDR2 LQKENI, per germline. The CDR3 totals 14 residues. The CDR3, as DNA: TGTGCCAGCTCACCAACCGGGACTCACTACGAGCAGTACTTC. This translates into CASSPTGTHYEQYF.

The CDR3 coding sequence is TGTGCCAGCAGTGAACTTGGACTAGCGGGGACCTACGAGCAGTACTTC. Its protein is CASSELGLAGTYEQYF. The rearrangement links TRBV6-1 to TRBJ2-7; 12 bases match TRBD2. The CDR3 runs 16 residues. The germline gives CDR1 MNHNS, CDR2 SASEGT. V lost 2 bases and J lost 2; bases outside the gene matches: 4.

This chain uses TRBV5-1 with TRBJ2-7; 10 bases are shared with TRBD1. Germline assignment: CDR1 SGHRS and CDR2 YFSETQ. The length of the CDR3 is 15 residues. J gave up 2 bases and V 0 bases, and 2 bases lay outside the gene matches. The CDR3 sequence is CASSLGGTGAYEQYF. The CDR3, as DNA: TGCGCCAGCAGCTTGGGGGGGACAGGGGCCTACGAGCAGTACTTC.

The chain carries TRBV6-5 and TRBJ2-1; 8 bases agree with TRBD1. Germline loops: CDR1 MNHEY, CDR2 SVGAGI. V lost 2 bases and J lost 0; bases outside the gene matches: 3. The CDR3 length is 16 residues. DNA of the CDR3: TGTGCCAGCAGTTACGACAGGGGATACTCCTACAATGAGCAGTTCTTC. Amino acids: CASSYDRGYSYNEQFF.

As concerns this clone: Germline is not matched at one junction end, which may reflect a read error. This chain uses TRBV30 with TRBJ2-3; 7 bases match TRBD2. Germline V gene lookup returns CDR1 GTSNPN and CDR2 SVGIG (reference sequence). The CDR3 covers 13 residues. CDR3 loop: CARLAESTDAQYF. The CDR3 bases are TGTGCCAGGCTAGCGGAGAGCACAGATGCGCAGTATTTT.

The chain carries TRBV4-3 and TRBJ2-1, with a weak D call TRBD2 (5 bases). Germline CDR1 is LGHNA and CDR2 is YSLEER. The germline V and J ends were trimmed by 4 bases and 4 bases, with 11 bases remaining between them. CDR3 length: 14 residues. CDR3 loop: CASSPLTKYNEQFF. DNA for the CDR3: TGCGCCAGCAGCCCCTTGACTAAATACAATGAGCAGTTCTTC.

The V gene is TRBV18, the J gene TRBJ2-2, with D unclear. The CDR3 is made up of 16 amino acids. The germline gives CDR1 KGHSH, CDR2 LQKENI. V lost 1 base and J 3 bases, leaving 12 bases between the germline ends. The CDR3 coding sequence is TGTGCCAGCTCACCACTGTTCAGCGAACACACCGGGGAGCTGTTTTTT. Protein sequence: CASSPLFSEHTGELFF. Drawing the rest from reference TRBV18 and TRBJ2-2, the complete variable domain is NAGVMQNPRHLVRRRGQEARLRCSPMKGHSHVYWYRQLPEEGLKFMVYLQKENIIDESGMPKERFSAEFPKEGPSILRIQQVVRGDSAAYFCASSPLFSEHTGELFFGEGSRLTVL.

This CDR3 reads CASSLGGGQSFETQYF. CDR3 DNA: TGTGCCAGCAGCTTAGGAGGTGGACAGTCATTCGAGACCCAGTACTTC. The chain links TRBV7-2 to TRBJ2-5; D possibly corresponds to TRBD1 (6 bases). The CDR3 is 16 residues long. Germline CDR1 and CDR2: SGHTA and FQGNSA. The germline V and J ends were trimmed by 1 base and 5 bases, with 17 bases remaining between them.

Note on this clone: Other DNA sequences of this sample code for an identical CDR3. The chain employs TRBV30 and TRBJ1-6, with 7 bases identical to TRBD1. J gave up 7 bases and V 0 bases, and 9 bases lay outside the gene matches. The CDR3 covers 16 residues. CDR1 is GTSNPN and CDR2 is SVGIG in the germline V gene (reference sequence). CDR3 coding DNA: TGTGCCTGGAGTGTTCCCGCGGGACAGAGAAATTCACCCCTCCACTTT. Amino acids: CAWSVPAGQRNSPLHF. Complete variable domain (other parts from reference TRBV30 and TRBJ1-6): SQTIHQWPATLVQPVGSPLSLECTVEGTSNPNLYWYRQAAGRGLQLLFYSVGIGQISSEVPQNLSASRPQDRQFILSSKKLLLSDSGFYLCAWSVPAGQRNSPLHFGNGTRLTVT.

The gene calls are TRBV11-1 and TRBJ2-1; maybe TRBD1 (7 bases). Germline V gene data show CDR1 as SGHAT and CDR2 as FQDESV (reference sequence). The ends were cut back, 5 bases at V and 8 bases at J, with 16 bases in the middle. This CDR3 is built from 14 residues. CDR3 nucleotide sequence: TGTGCCAGCAGCCCCGGGAGCAGGGGGGATGAGCAGTTCTTC. Protein sequence: CASSPGSRGDEQFF.

Here the CDR3 DNA reads TGTGCCAGCTCACCAAATACAGACACTGAAGCTTTCTTT. Its protein is CASSPNTDTEAFF. This chain connects TRBV18 to TRBJ1-1, with D hard to call. This CDR3 is 13 amino acids long. The V gene lost 2 bases and the J gene lost 3 bases, with 7 bases spanning the gap. From germline, CDR1 is KGHSH and CDR2 LQKENI.

This clone was seen once. Relative to the germline gene, one junction end is altered; a read error may explain this. This chain uses TRBV5-1 with TRBJ2-7; weak D call: TRBD1 (6 bases). Germline values: CDR1 SGHRS, CDR2 YFSETQ. The CDR3 length is 11 residues. The CDR3 protein is CASSFRGNPHF. In nucleotides, the CDR3 is TGCGCCAGCAGCTTCAGGGGAAACCCCCACTTC.

The rearrangement links TRBV19 to TRBJ1-2; D is unresolved. The CDR3 is 14 amino acids. Trimming left V 5 bases short and J 4 bases short, with 14 bases between. Per germline, CDR1 LNHDA and CDR2 SQIVND (reference sequence). The CDR3 nucleotides are TGTGCCAGTAGTTCTTTTCTGTGGAGCTATGGCTACACCTTC. Translating gives CASSSFLWSYGYTF.

This chain connects TRBV18 to TRBJ2-5; 8 bases agree with TRBD2. The tail of the sequence fits TRBJ2-7 better, so the J call may be wrong. This CDR3 spans 16 amino acids. Germline assignment: CDR1 KGHSH and CDR2 LQKENI. The CDR3 protein is CASSPWSGSSPYEQYF. In DNA form, the CDR3 reads TGTGCCAGCTCACCGTGGAGCGGGAGTTCCCCCTACGAGCAGTACTTC.

This sequence joins TRBV15 and TRBJ2-1; 12 bases align to TRBD2. The germline CDR1 and CDR2 sequences are LNHNV and YYDKDF (reference sequence). Germline trimming cut 0 bases from V and 2 bases from J; bases unmatched to any gene: 5. The CDR3 totals 18 residues. The CDR3 DNA reads TGTGCCACCAGCAGAGATTTTAGGACTAGCGGGACCTACAATGAGCAGTTCTTC. Protein product: CATSRDFRTSGTYNEQFF.

Only a few counts were recorded for this clone. The chain carries TRBV20-1 and TRBJ2-3; D is ambiguous. V was clipped by 3 bases and J by 6 bases, with 7 bases between them. This CDR3 spans 11 amino acids. Germline V gene data show CDR1 as DFQATT and CDR2 as SNEGSKA (reference sequence). The CDR3 DNA is TGCAGTGCTAGCGGTGAGGATACGCAGTATTTT. Translating it yields CSASGEDTQYF.

The DNA for the CDR3 is TGTGCCACCGCGGGACAGGGCACAGATACGCAGTATTTT. It codes for CATAGQGTDTQYF. The chain couples TRBV5-5 to TRBJ2-3; TRBD1 matches at 8 bases. The CDR3 totals 13 residues. Germline lookup yields CDR1 SGHKS and CDR2 YYEKEE (reference sequence). V lost 9 bases and J lost 1; bases outside the gene matches: 4.

V gene TRBV7-9 combines with J gene TRBJ1-2; TRBD1 might be the D (5 bases). Trimming removed 8 bases at V and 6 bases at J, with 16 bases between. The germline V gene encodes CDR1 SEHNR and CDR2 FQNEAQ (reference sequence). The CDR3 contains 13 residues. CDR3 DNA sequence: TGTGCCAGCGTCTCTGGGGCTCCACATGGCTACACCTTC. Translated: CASVSGAPHGYTF.

The chain combines TRBV28 with TRBJ1-5, with D uncertain. The CDR3 sequence is 12 residues long. Deletions cut 10 bases from V and 5 bases from J, with 12 bases between. CDR1 MDHEN and CDR2 SYDVKM come from the germline V gene. CDR3 sequence reads: CATTEMDQPQHF. CDR3 DNA sequence: TGTGCCACTACAGAAATGGATCAGCCCCAGCATTTT. The whole variable domain, remainder taken from reference TRBV28 and TRBJ1-5, is DVKVTQSSRYLVKRTGEKVFLECVQDMDHENMFWYRQDPGLGLRLIYFSYDVKMKEKGDIPEGYSVSREKKERFSLILESASTNQTSMYLCATTEMDQPQHFGDGTRLSIL.

V usage is TRBV7-2 and J usage is TRBJ2-7, with 7 nucleotides matching TRBD1. J was trimmed by 2 bases and V by 0 bases; bases with no gene match: 1. The CDR3 covers 14 residues. Looked up from germline, CDR1 is SGHTA and CDR2 is FQGNSA. CDR3 sequence reads: CASSLAGGPYEQYF. CDR3 sequence (DNA): TGTGCCAGCAGCTTAGCAGGGGGCCCCTACGAGCAGTACTTC.

The chain has TRBV7-8 and TRBJ2-3; the D gene is possibly TRBD2 (5 bases). CDR1 and CDR2 from the germline V gene are SGHVS and FQNEAQ. The V and J ends lost 6 bases and 9 bases respectively, with 13 bases between them. CDR3 length: 12 residues. CDR3 loop: CASSLGEGTQYF. The CDR3 bases are TGTGCCAGCAGTCTCGGGGAAGGCACGCAGTATTTT.

Regarding this clone: At one end, the junction sequence differs from germline, possibly due to a read error. This sample includes further DNA sequences coding for the same CDR3. The chain couples TRBV19 to TRBJ1-6, with TRBD1 matching over 9 bases. Germline V gene data show CDR1 as LNHDA and CDR2 as SQIVND (reference sequence). This CDR3 region has 15 residues. CDR3 loop: CASSIGQGNNSPLHF. The CDR3 DNA sequence: TGTGCCAGTAGTATTGGACAGGGGAATAATTCCCCCCTCCACTTT.